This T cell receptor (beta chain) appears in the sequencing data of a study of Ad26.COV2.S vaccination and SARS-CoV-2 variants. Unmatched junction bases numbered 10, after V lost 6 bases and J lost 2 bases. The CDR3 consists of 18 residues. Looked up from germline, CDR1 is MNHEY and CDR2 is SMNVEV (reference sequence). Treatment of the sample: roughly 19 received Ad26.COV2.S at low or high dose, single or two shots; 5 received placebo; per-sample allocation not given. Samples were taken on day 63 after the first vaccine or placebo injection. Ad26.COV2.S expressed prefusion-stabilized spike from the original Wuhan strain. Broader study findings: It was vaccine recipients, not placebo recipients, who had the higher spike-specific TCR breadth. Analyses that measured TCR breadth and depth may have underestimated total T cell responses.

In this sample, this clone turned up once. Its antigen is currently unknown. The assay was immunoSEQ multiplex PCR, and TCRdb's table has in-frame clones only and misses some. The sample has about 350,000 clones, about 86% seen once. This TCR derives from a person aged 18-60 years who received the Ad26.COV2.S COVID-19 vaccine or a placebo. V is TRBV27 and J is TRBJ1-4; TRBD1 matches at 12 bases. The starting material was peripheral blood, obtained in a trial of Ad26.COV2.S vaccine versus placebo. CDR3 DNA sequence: TGTGCCAGCAGATCCTCCGGGACAGGGGGCAGGACTAATGAAAAACTGTTTTTT. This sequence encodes CASRSSGTGGRTNEKLFF. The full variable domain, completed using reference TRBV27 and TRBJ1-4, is EAQVTQNPRYLITVTGKKLTVTCSQNMNHEYMSWYRQDPGLGLRQIYYSMNVEVTDKGDVPEGYKVSRKEKRNFPLILESPSPNQTSLYFCASRSSGTGGRTNEKLFFGSGTQLSVL.